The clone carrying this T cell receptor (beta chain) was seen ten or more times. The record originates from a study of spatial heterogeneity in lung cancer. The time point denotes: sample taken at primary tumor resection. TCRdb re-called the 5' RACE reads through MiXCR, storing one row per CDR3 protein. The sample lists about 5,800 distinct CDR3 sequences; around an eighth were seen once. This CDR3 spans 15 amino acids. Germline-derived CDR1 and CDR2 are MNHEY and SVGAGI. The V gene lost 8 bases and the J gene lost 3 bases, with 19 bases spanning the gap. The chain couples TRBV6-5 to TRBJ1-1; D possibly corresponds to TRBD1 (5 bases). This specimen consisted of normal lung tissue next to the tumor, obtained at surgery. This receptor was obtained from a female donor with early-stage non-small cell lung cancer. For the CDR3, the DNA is TGTGCCAGCCTCGTGGTGAGGGGACGGGACACTGAAGCTTTCTTT. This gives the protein CASLVVRGRDTEAFF.